The sequence of this T cell receptor (beta chain) was determined in a study of cytomegalovirus exposure and HLA in healthy donors. The donors were members of the roughly 120-subject validation cohort (separate from the 666-subject first cohort). Sequenced by immunoSEQ multiplex PCR; TCRdb stores in-frame clones only, minus some. The sample includes 200,000 to 250,000 clones, roughly 90% of them seen just once. Sample: PBMCs. This TCR derives from a man aged 18 to 29 in good health and CMV-seropositive.

Written as DNA, the CDR3 is TGTGCCAGCAGCGCTAACTACAGGGGGAGCTCCTACGAGCAGTACTTC. Amino acids: CASSANYRGSSYEQYF. The V and J genes are TRBV9 and TRBJ2-7, with 8 bases identical to TRBD1. Trimming removed 3 bases from V and 0 bases from J; junction bases left unmatched: 8. The CDR3 runs 16 residues. The germline V gene has CDR1 SGDLS and CDR2 YYNGEE.